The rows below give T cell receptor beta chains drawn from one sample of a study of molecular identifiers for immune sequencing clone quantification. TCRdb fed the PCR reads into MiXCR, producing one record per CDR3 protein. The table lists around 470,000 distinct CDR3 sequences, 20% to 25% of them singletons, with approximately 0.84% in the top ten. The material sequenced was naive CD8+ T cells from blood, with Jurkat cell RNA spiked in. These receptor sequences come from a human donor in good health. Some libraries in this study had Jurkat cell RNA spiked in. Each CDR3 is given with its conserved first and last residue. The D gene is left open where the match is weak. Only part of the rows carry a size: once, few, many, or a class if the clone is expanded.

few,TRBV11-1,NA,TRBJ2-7,TGTGCCAGCAGCTCCGGAGTCCTCTGGGAGCAGTACTTC,CASSSGVLWEQYF
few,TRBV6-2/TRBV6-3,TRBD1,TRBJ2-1,TGTGCCAGCAGTCCTACAGGGGTCCCCTACAATGAGCAGTTCTTC,CASSPTGVPYNEQFF
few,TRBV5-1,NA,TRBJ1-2,TGCGCCAGCAGCTTGGACGTCAGCTATGGCTACACCTTC,CASSLDVSYGYTF
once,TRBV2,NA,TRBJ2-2,TGTGCCAGCAAGGAGAACACCGGGGAGCTGTTTTTT,CASKENTGELFF
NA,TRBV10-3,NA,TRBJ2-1,TGTGCCATCAGTGATAACCTCTACAATGAGCAGTTCTTC,CAISDNLYNEQFF
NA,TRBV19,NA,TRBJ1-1,TGTGCCACATCACAGGGCGCGAACACTGAAGCTTTCTTT,CATSQGANTEAFF
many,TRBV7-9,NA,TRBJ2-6,TGTGCCAGCAGCTTGAGCTCTGGGGCCAACGTCCTGACTTTC,CASSLSSGANVLTF
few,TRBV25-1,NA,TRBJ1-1,TGTGCCAGCAGTGAATGGGGGGGCGGAGTGACTGAAGCTTTCTTT,CASSEWGGGVTEAFF
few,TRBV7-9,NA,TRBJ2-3,TGTGCCAGCATCCGAGAGGCTTCTAGCACAGATACGCAGTATTTT,CASIREASSTDTQYF
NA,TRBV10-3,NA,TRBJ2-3,TGTGCCATCAGTGAGCCGTCGGGGGCGGATACGCAGTATTTT,CAISEPSGADTQYF
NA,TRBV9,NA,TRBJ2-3,TGTGCCAGCAGCGTAGGCCAACTCGAAGGCGGCACAGATACGCAGTATTTT,CASSVGQLEGGTDTQYF
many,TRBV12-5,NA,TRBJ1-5,TGTGCTAGTGGTCCCAACCTTGCGGACGCCGAGAACCTAGCTAGCAATCAGCCCCAGCATTTT,CASGPNLADAENLASNQPQHF
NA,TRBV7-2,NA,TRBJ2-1,TGTGCCAGCAGCTCATACAGGGTACAGAACCACAATGAGCAGTTCTTC,CASSSYRVQNHNEQFF
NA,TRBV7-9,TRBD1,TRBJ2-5,TGTGTCAGCAGCTTATTAAGACAGGGGGAGACCCAGTACTTC,CVSSLLRQGETQYF
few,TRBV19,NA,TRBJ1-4,TGTGCCAGTAGTGCTGACCAGGCGGAAAAACTGTTTTTT,CASSADQAEKLFF
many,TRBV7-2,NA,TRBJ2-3,TGTGCCAGCAGCTTAGAGGTGGTGCGGGGGCCCACAGATACGCAGTATTTT,CASSLEVVRGPTDTQYF